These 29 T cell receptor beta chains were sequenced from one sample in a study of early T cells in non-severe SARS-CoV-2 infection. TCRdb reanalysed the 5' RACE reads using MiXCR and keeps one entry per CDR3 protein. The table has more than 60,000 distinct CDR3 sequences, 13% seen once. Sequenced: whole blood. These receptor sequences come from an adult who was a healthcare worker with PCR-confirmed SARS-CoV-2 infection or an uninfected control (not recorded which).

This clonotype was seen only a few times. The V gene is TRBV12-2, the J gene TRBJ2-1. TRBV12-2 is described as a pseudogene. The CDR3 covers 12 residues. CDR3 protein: CASPFLDNEQFF. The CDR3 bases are TGTGCAAGTCCCTTTTTGGACAATGAGCAGTTCTTC.

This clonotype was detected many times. The CDR3 region has the DNA TGTGCCAGCAGTTTATTGGGACTAGCGGGAGACAATGAGCAGTTCTTC. It yields the protein CASSLLGLAGDNEQFF. This rearrangement joins TRBV27 to TRBJ2-1, with 14 nucleotides matching TRBD2. The CDR3 has 16 amino acids. From germline, CDR1 is MNHEY and CDR2 SMNVEV (reference sequence). After removal of 1 base from V and 5 bases from J, the junction contained 1 base not matched to a gene.

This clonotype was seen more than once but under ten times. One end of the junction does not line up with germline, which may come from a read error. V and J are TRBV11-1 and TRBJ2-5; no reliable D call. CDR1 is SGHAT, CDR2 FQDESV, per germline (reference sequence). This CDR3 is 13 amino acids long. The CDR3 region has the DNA TGTGTCAGCAGCCCGTCAACGATTGAGACCCAGTACTTC. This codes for CVSSPSTIETQYF.

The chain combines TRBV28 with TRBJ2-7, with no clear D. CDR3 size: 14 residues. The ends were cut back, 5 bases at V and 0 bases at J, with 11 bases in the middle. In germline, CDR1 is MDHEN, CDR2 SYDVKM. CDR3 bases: TGTGCCAGCAGTCCCCCTCCGAACTCCTACGAGCAGTACTTC. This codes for CASSPPPNSYEQYF.

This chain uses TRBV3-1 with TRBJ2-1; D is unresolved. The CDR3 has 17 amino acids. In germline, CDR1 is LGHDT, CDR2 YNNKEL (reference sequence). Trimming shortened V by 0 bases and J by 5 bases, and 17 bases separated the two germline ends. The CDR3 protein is CASSQELVGSKNNEQFF. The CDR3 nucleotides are TGTGCCAGCAGCCAAGAATTGGTGGGATCGAAGAACAATGAGCAGTTCTTC.

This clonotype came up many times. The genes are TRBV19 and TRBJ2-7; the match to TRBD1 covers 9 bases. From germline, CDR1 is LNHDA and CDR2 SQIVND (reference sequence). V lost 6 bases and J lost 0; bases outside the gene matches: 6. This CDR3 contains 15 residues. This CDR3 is CASSSGTGSSYEQYF. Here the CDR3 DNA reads TGTGCCAGTAGCTCCGGGACAGGGAGCTCCTACGAGCAGTACTTC.

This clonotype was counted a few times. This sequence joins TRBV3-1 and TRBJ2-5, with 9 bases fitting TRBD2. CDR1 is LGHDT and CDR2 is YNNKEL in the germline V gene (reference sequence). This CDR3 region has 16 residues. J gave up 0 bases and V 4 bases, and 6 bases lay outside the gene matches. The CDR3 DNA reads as TGTGCCAGCAGCCTCCGGACTAGCGTATACCAAGAGACCCAGTACTTC. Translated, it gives CASSLRTSVYQETQYF.

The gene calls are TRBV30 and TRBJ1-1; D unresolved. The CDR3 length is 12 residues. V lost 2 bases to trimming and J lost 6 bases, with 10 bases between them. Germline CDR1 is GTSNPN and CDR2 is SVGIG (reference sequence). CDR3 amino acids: CAWSFRRAEAFF. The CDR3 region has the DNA TGTGCCTGGAGTTTCAGGCGGGCTGAAGCTTTCTTT.

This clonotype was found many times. The CDR3 DNA follows: TGTGCCAGCAGCGCGACAGGGCCAGATACGCAGTATTTT. This gives the protein CASSATGPDTQYF. The J gene is TRBJ2-3, the V gene TRBV7-3, with 7 bases lining up with TRBD1. This CDR3 region has 13 residues. V dropped 5 bases and J dropped 4; count of bases not matched to a gene: 3. Per germline, CDR1 SGHTA and CDR2 FQGTGA. The entire variable domain, with the rest obtained from reference TRBV7-3 and TRBJ2-3, is as follows: GAGVSQTPSNKVTEKGKYVELRCDPISGHTALYWYRQSLGQGPEFLIYFQGTGAADDSGLPNDRFFAVRPEGSVSTLKIQRTERGDSAVYLCASSATGPDTQYFGPGTRLTVL.

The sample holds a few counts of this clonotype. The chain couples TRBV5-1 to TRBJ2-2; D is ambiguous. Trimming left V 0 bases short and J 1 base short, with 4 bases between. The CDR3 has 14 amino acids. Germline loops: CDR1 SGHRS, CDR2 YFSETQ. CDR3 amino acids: CASSLGRNTGELFF. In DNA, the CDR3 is TGCGCCAGCAGCTTGGGGAGGAACACCGGGGAGCTGTTTTTT.

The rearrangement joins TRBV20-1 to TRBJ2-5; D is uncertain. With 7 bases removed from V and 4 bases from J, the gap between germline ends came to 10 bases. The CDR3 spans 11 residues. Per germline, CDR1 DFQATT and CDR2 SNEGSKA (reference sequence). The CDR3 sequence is CSERTGETQYF. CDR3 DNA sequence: TGCAGTGAACGGACGGGAGAGACCCAGTACTTC.

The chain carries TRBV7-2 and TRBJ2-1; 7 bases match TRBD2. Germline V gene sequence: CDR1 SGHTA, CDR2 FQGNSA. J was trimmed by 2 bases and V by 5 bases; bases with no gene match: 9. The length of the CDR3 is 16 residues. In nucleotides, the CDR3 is TGTGCCAGCAGCCACTGGGGAGGGAGAACCTACAATGAGCAGTTCTTC. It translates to CASSHWGGRTYNEQFF.

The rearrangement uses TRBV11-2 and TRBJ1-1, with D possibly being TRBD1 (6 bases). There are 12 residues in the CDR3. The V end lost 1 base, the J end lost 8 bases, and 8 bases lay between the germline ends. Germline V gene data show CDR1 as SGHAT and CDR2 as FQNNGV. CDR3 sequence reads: CASSLGTGEAFF. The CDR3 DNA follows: TGTGCCAGCAGCTTAGGAACAGGGGAAGCTTTCTTT.

This CDR3 is CSARSPGGEDTQYF. CDR3 DNA: TGCAGTGCTAGATCCCCGGGAGGTGAAGATACGCAGTATTTT. V and J are TRBV20-1 and TRBJ2-3, with TRBD2 matching over 7 bases. From germline, CDR1 is DFQATT and CDR2 SNEGSKA (reference sequence). V gave up 2 bases and J gave up 5 bases; unmatched junction bases: 7. The CDR3 length is 14 residues.

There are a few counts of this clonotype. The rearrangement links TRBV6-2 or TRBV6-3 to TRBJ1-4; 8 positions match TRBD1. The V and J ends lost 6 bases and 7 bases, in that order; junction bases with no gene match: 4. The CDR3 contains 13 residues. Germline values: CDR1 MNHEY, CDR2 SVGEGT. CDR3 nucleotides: TGTGCCAGCAGCAGGGACAGGAGTGAAAAACTGTTTTTT. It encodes CASSRDRSEKLFF.

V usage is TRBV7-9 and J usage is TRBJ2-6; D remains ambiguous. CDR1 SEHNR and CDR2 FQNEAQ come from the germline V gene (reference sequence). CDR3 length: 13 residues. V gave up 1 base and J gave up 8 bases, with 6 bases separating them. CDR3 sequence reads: CASSLGISNVLTF. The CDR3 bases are TGTGCCAGCAGCTTAGGGATTTCCAACGTCCTGACTTTC.

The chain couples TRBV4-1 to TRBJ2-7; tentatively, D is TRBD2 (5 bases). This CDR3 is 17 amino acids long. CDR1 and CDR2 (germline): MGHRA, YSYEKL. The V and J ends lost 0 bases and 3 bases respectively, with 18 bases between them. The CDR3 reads CASSQEGSEGGYYEQYF. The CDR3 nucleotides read TGCGCCAGCAGCCAAGAGGGGAGCGAGGGTGGGTACTACGAGCAGTACTTC.

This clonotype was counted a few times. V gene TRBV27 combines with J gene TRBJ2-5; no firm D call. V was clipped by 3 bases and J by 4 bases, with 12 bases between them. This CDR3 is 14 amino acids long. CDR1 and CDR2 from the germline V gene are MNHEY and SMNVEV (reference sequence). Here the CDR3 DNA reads TGTGCCAGCAGTTTGGATTCTAGAGGAGAGACCCAGTACTTC. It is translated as CASSLDSRGETQYF.

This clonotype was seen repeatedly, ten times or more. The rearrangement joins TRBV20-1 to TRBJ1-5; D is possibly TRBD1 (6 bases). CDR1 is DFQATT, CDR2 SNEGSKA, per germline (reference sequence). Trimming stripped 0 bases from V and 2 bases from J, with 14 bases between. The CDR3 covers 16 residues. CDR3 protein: CSAREQGQGGNQPQHF. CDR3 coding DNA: TGCAGTGCTAGAGAGCAGGGGCAAGGTGGCAATCAGCCCCAGCATTTT.

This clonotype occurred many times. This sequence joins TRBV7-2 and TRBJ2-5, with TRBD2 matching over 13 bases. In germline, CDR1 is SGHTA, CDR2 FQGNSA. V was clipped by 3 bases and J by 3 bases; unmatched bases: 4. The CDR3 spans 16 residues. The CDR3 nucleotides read TGTGCCAGCAGCTTGGCCGGGACTAGCGGGAAAGAGACCCAGTACTTC. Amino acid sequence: CASSLAGTSGKETQYF.

The DNA of the CDR3 is TGTGCCAGTAGTACGACAGGGAAGGACACTGAAGCTTTCTTT. It codes for CASSTTGKDTEAFF. The chain joins TRBV19 to TRBJ1-1; 7 bases fit TRBD1. This CDR3 is built from 14 residues. Germline V CDR1 and CDR2: LNHDA, SQIVND (reference sequence). J was trimmed by 3 bases and V by 4 bases; bases with no gene match: 5.

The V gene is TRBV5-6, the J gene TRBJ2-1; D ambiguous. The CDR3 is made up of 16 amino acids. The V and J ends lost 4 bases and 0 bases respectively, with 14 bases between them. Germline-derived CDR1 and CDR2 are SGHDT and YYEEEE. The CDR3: CASSPLKGSSYNEQFF. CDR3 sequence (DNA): TGTGCCAGCAGCCCCCTAAAGGGAAGCTCCTACAATGAGCAGTTCTTC.

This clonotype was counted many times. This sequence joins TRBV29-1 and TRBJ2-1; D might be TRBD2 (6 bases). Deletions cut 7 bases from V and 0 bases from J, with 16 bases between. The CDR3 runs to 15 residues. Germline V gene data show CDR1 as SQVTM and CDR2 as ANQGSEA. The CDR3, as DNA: TGCAGCGGTCTTGGAGGGAGGAGCTCCTACAATGAGCAGTTCTTC. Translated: CSGLGGRSSYNEQFF.

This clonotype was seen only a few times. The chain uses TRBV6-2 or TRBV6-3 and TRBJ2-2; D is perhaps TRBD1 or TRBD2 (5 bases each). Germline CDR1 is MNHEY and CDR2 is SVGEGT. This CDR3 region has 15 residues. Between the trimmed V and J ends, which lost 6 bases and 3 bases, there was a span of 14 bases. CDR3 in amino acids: CASSPRDPYTGELFF. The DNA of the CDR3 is TGTGCCAGCAGCCCCAGGGACCCTTACACCGGGGAGCTGTTTTTT.

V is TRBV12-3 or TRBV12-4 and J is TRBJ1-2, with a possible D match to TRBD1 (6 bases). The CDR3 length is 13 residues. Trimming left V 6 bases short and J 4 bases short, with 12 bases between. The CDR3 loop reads CASSLSDSYGYTF. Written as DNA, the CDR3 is TGTGCCAGCAGCCTATCGGACAGCTATGGCTACACCTTC.

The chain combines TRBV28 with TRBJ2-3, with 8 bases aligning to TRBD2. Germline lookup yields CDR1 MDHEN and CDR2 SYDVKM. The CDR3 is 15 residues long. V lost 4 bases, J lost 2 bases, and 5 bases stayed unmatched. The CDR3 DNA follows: TGTGCCAGCAGTTCAATAGCGGGAATCACAGATACGCAGTATTTT. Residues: CASSSIAGITDTQYF. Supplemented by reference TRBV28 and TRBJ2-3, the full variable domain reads DVKVTQSSRYLVKRTGEKVFLECVQDMDHENMFWYRQDPGLGLRLIYFSYDVKMKEKGDIPEGYSVSREKKERFSLILESASTNQTSMYLCASSSIAGITDTQYFGPGTRLTVL.

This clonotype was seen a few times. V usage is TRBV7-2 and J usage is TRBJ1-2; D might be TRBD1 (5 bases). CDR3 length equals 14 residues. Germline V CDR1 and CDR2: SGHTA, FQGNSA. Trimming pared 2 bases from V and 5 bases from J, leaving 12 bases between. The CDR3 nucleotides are TGTGCCAGCAGCTTACCGGGACCTTCTTATGGCTACACCTTC. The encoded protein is CASSLPGPSYGYTF.

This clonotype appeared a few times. The chain's CDR3 is CASSLVLGQGPSQEQYF. The CDR3 bases are TGTGCCAGCAGCTTAGTACTTGGGCAGGGGCCATCTCAAGAGCAGTACTTC. This rearrangement joins TRBV7-9 to TRBJ2-7, with D possibly being TRBD1 (6 bases). The CDR3 consists of 17 residues. Germline values: CDR1 SEHNR, CDR2 FQNEAQ (reference sequence). Trimming took off 1 base at V and 7 bases at J, with 23 bases between the two ends. The variable domain in full, with the rest retrieved from reference TRBV7-9 and TRBJ2-7, is DTGVSQNPRHKITKRGQNVTFRCDPISEHNRLYWYRQTLGQGPEFLTYFQNEAQLEKSRLLSDRFSAERPKGSFSTLEIQRTEQGDSAMYLCASSLVLGQGPSQEQYFGPGTRLTVT.

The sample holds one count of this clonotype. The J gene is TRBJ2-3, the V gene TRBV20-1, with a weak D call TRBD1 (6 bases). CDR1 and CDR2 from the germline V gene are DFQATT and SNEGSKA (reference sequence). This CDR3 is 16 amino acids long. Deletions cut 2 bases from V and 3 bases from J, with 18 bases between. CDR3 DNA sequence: TGCAGTGCTAGATTGCCAGGGACACCTCGGACAGATACGCAGTATTTT. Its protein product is CSARLPGTPRTDTQYF.